A single T cell receptor (beta chain) is shown here with its context. In TCRdb, the 5' RACE reads were re-called with MiXCR into one record per CDR3 protein. The sample includes 1.5 million to 2 million distinct CDR3 sequences, under 35% of them seen just once. In germline, CDR1 is DFQATT, CDR2 SNEGSKA (reference sequence). The CDR3 spans 14 residues. This record comes from a study of identical twins. V is TRBV20-1 and J is TRBJ2-7; 7 bases line up with TRBD2. The J call may be wrong; the DNA end is better matched by TRBJ2-5. This sequence originates from a newborn girl in good health. Sequenced input: cord blood. The CDR3 nucleotides are TGCAGTGCTAGAAGGGAGGGAGCCCAAGAGACCCAGTACTTC. Its translation is CSARREGAQETQYF.